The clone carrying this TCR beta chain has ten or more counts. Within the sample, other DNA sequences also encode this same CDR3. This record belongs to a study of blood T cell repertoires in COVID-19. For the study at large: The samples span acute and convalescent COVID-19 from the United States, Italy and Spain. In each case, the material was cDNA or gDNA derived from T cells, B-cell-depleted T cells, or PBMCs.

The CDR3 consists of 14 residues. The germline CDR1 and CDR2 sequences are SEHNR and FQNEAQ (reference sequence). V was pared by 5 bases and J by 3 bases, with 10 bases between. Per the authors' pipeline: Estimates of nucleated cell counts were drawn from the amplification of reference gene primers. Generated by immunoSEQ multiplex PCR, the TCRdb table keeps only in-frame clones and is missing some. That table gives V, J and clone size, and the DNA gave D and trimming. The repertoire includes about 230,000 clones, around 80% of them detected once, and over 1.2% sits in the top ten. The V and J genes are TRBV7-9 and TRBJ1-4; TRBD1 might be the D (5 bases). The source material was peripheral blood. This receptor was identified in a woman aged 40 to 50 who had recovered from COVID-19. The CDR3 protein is CASSPRDANEKLFF. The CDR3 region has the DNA TGTGCCAGCAGCCCCAGGGATGCTAATGAAAAACTGTTTTTT.